One and the same sample provided the 25 T cell receptor beta chains below, sequenced in a study of shared clonotypes between healthy human individuals. CD45RO-negative, CCR7-positively selected cells formed the naive CD8 fraction, excluding terminally differentiated effector memory CD45RA+ cells. Produced via immunoSEQ multiplex PCR; TCRdb's table is partial and in-frame only. The sample lists about 750,000 clones; 92% were seen once. Source material: naive CD8+ T cells sorted from blood. All receptors come from a man aged 25-45 years in good health.

V is TRBV5-1 and J is TRBJ2-1; the match to TRBD2 covers 12 bases. Losses at the gene ends were 0 bases for V and 8 bases for J; bases not matched to a gene: 6. Looked up from germline, CDR1 is SGHRS and CDR2 is YFSETQ. The CDR3 spans 16 residues. The CDR3 protein is CASSLGLAGESYEQFF. CDR3 nucleotide sequence: TGCGCCAGCAGCTTGGGACTAGCGGGAGAGAGCTATGAGCAGTTCTTC.

The chain carries TRBV4-1 and TRBJ2-7; 8 bases fit TRBD1. CDR1 is MGHRA, CDR2 YSYEKL, per germline. The CDR3 sequence is 14 residues long. The J segment lost 4 bases and the V segment lost 2 bases, leaving 4 bases of the junction unmatched. CDR3 sequence reads: CASSQLQGVYEQYF. The CDR3 DNA sequence: TGCGCCAGCAGCCAATTACAGGGGGTTTACGAGCAGTACTTC.

This chain joins TRBV4-1 and TRBJ2-5, with TRBD2 matching 8 bases. The CDR3 has 16 residues. V shed 0 bases, J shed 0 bases, and the junction held 3 bases outside the gene matches. Germline assignment: CDR1 MGHRA and CDR2 YSYEKL. The CDR3: CASSQEERGYQETQYF. The CDR3 nucleotides read TGCGCCAGCAGCCAAGAGGAGCGGGGGTACCAAGAGACCCAGTACTTC.

This chain connects TRBV6-1 to TRBJ2-5; D call uncertain. The CDR3 has 10 residues. The ends were cut back, 8 bases at V and 5 bases at J, with 6 bases in the middle. Germline loops: CDR1 MNHNS, CDR2 SASEGT. The CDR3 protein is CASVGETQYF. In DNA, the CDR3 is TGTGCCAGCGTAGGGGAGACCCAGTACTTC.

The J gene is TRBJ2-4, the V gene TRBV7-9; D is perhaps TRBD1 or TRBD2 (5 bases each). The CDR3 spans 16 residues. V shed 1 base and J shed 3 bases, with 13 bases lying between them. CDR1 SEHNR and CDR2 FQNEAQ come from the germline V gene (reference sequence). CDR3 nucleotide sequence: TGTGCCAGCAGCTTAGGAGCCGGGGACGGCAAAAACATTCAGTACTTC. It specifies CASSLGAGDGKNIQYF. Filled out from reference TRBV7-9 and TRBJ2-4, the complete variable domain reads DTGVSQNPRHKITKRGQNVTFRCDPISEHNRLYWYRQTLGQGPEFLTYFQNEAQLEKSRLLSDRFSAERPKGSFSTLEIQRTEQGDSAMYLCASSLGAGDGKNIQYFGAGTRLSVL.

The rearrangement links TRBV10-3 to TRBJ2-1, with 10 bases fitting TRBD2. V lost 0 bases to trimming and J lost 7 bases; unmatched junction nucleotides: 6. Looked up from germline, CDR1 is ENHRY and CDR2 is SYGVKD. The CDR3 has 16 residues. The CDR3 nucleotides are TGTGCCATCAGTGAGTCTGGGCTAGCGGGAGTAAATGAGCAGTTCTTC. Amino acid sequence: CAISESGLAGVNEQFF.

The CDR3 loop reads CASSLVPGELFF. DNA for the CDR3: TGTGCCAGCAGCTTAGTTCCCGGGGAGCTGTTTTTT. The gene calls are TRBV13 and TRBJ2-2; unclear D gene. The CDR3 runs 12 residues. Germline V gene sequence: CDR1 PRHDT, CDR2 FYEKMQ (reference sequence). The V and J ends lost 1 base and 6 bases respectively, with 3 bases between them.

The chain employs TRBV7-3 and TRBJ2-7; D remains ambiguous. CDR1 is SGHTA and CDR2 is FQGTGA in the germline V gene. V was pared by 5 bases and J by 5 bases, with 13 bases between. This CDR3 comprises 13 residues. The chain's CDR3 is CASSPSPGNEQYF. CDR3 sequence (DNA): TGTGCCAGCAGCCCCTCCCCGGGTAACGAGCAGTACTTC.

The V and J genes are TRBV7-2 and TRBJ2-3, with TRBD1 as a possible D gene (6 bases). This CDR3 spans 18 amino acids. The germline V gene encodes CDR1 SGHTA and CDR2 FQGNSA. V shed 2 bases and J shed 2 bases, with 20 bases lying between them. The CDR3 bases are TGTGCCAGCAGCTTAAACTCTCTAGGGGGAGAAGACACAGATACGCAGTATTTT. Its protein is CASSLNSLGGEDTDTQYF.

The J gene is TRBJ2-7, the V gene TRBV11-1; TRBD2 matches 10 bases. The CDR3 consists of 16 residues. Germline V lookup: CDR1 SGHAT, CDR2 FQDESV (reference sequence). The J segment lost 3 bases and the V segment lost 5 bases, leaving 10 bases of the junction unmatched. The CDR3 DNA follows: TGTGCCAGCAGCCTAGACTTAGCGGGAGGAAACTACGAGCAGTACTTC. This gives the protein CASSLDLAGGNYEQYF.

The V and J genes are TRBV5-1 and TRBJ2-1, with a weak D call TRBD1 (5 bases). Germline assignment: CDR1 SGHRS and CDR2 YFSETQ. V dropped 0 bases and J dropped 6 bases, with 13 bases sitting between them. The CDR3 is made up of 15 amino acids. The CDR3 here is CASSLALGRANEQFF. CDR3 bases: TGCGCCAGCAGCTTGGCCTTAGGCAGGGCCAATGAGCAGTTCTTC.

On this clone: Distinct nucleotide sequences in the sample also encode this CDR3. The chain has TRBV6-4 and TRBJ2-1; no clear D. Deletions cut 1 base from V and 6 bases from J, with 7 bases between. This CDR3 region has 13 residues. From germline, CDR1 is MRHNA and CDR2 SNTAGT. CDR3 coding DNA: TGTGCCAGCAGTGACTATTCCGGCAATGAGCAGTTCTTC. It yields the protein CASSDYSGNEQFF.

Written as DNA, the CDR3 is TGTGCCAGCAGTTACGGTGGACCGGGTTTTTACGAGCAGTACTTC. It is translated as CASSYGGPGFYEQYF. The chain carries TRBV6-5 and TRBJ2-7; D unresolved. The germline V and J ends were trimmed by 2 bases and 4 bases, with 15 bases remaining between them. From germline, CDR1 is MNHEY and CDR2 SVGAGI. The CDR3 totals 15 residues.

Points on this clone: Other DNA sequences within the sample encode an identical CDR3. CDR3 DNA sequence: TGTGCCAGCAGCTTGGACTCACAAGAGACCCAGTACTTC. Its protein is CASSLDSQETQYF. V is TRBV5-8 and J is TRBJ2-5; D unresolved. Per germline, CDR1 SGHTS and CDR2 YDEGEE. This CDR3 has 13 amino acids. Trimming left V 0 bases short and J 2 bases short, with 5 bases between.

J is TRBJ2-4 and V is TRBV4-2; 10 nucleotides agree with TRBD2. Trimming removed 5 bases from V and 0 bases from J; junction bases left unmatched: 7. CDR3 length: 17 amino acids. Germline CDR1 and CDR2: LGHNA and YNFKEQ. In nucleotides, the CDR3 is TGTGCCAGCAGCTCCGACCTAGCGGGAGAAGCCAAAAACATTCAGTACTTC. It specifies CASSSDLAGEAKNIQYF.

The chain recombines TRBV15 with TRBJ2-1; the match to TRBD2 covers 9 bases. This CDR3 is 15 amino acids long. V gave up 7 bases and J gave up 3 bases; unmatched junction bases: 7. Germline V gives CDR1 LNHNV, CDR2 YYDKDF (reference sequence). Here the CDR3 DNA reads TGTGCCACCAACCGACTAGCGGATATCTACAATGAGCAGTTCTTC. Protein: CATNRLADIYNEQFF. Full variable domain (outside the CDR3, taken from reference TRBV15 and TRBJ2-1): DAMVIQNPRYQVTQFGKPVTLSCSQTLNHNVMYWYQQKSSQAPKLLFHYYDKDFNNEADTPDNFQSRRPNTSFCFLDIRSPGLGDTAMYLCATNRLADIYNEQFFGPGTRLTVL.

The chain links TRBV4-3 to TRBJ1-2; D uncertain. V was cut by 0 bases and J by 6 bases, with 14 bases left in between. The CDR3 sequence is 15 residues long. Germline V lookup: CDR1 LGHNA, CDR2 YSLEER. In nucleotides, the CDR3 is TGCGCCAGCAGCCAAGATGGGGTCATCTCGGATGGCTACACCTTC. Its protein product is CASSQDGVISDGYTF.

The genes are TRBV19 and TRBJ1-2; 8 bases are a match to TRBD1. The germline gives CDR1 LNHDA, CDR2 SQIVND (reference sequence). This CDR3 is built from 14 residues. With V trimmed by 6 bases and J by 1 base, 4 bases remained unmatched. As DNA, the CDR3 is TGTGCCAGTAGGGGACAGGTGGTTAACTATGGCTACACCTTC. It specifies CASRGQVVNYGYTF.

This clone has just a few counts. The V and J genes are TRBV6-1 and TRBJ2-3; D possibly corresponds to TRBD2 (5 bases). This CDR3 is built from 14 residues. Germline values: CDR1 MNHNS, CDR2 SASEGT. Trimming stripped 7 bases from V and 2 bases from J, with 13 bases between. The CDR3 region has the DNA TGTGCCAGCAAAAGACTACACATCACAGATACGCAGTATTTT. Translation: CASKRLHITDTQYF.

The chain carries TRBV28 and TRBJ2-1, with TRBD1 matching over 8 bases. The V segment lost 4 bases and the J segment 1 base; nucleotides outside the gene matches: 3. CDR1 is MDHEN, CDR2 SYDVKM, per germline. The CDR3 length is 15 residues. The CDR3 loop is CASSYDRGSYNEQFF. CDR3 DNA: TGTGCCAGCAGTTATGACAGGGGATCCTACAATGAGCAGTTCTTC.

The chain recombines TRBV9 with TRBJ2-1; unclear D gene. The CDR3 extends over 16 amino acids. Germline CDR1 and CDR2: SGDLS and YYNGEE. V was clipped by 0 bases and J by 7 bases, with 17 bases between them. CDR3 loop: CASSVAVSYGFNEQFF. The CDR3, as DNA: TGTGCCAGCAGCGTAGCCGTGTCCTACGGGTTTAATGAGCAGTTCTTC.

The chain joins TRBV7-2 to TRBJ2-7, with D perhaps given as TRBD1 or TRBD2 (6 bases each). V was trimmed by 4 bases and J by 2 bases, leaving 15 bases between them. The CDR3 is made up of 15 amino acids. Germline CDR1 and CDR2: SGHTA and FQGNSA. The CDR3 nucleotides are TGTGCCAGCAGCTCCGAGGGGGGCCGTCCCTACGAGCAGTACTTC. Translated: CASSSEGGRPYEQYF.

The chain recombines TRBV29-1 with TRBJ2-7; D ambiguous. V lost 7 bases and J 0 bases, leaving 16 bases between the germline ends. This CDR3 has 14 amino acids. Germline V gene lookup returns CDR1 SQVTM and CDR2 ANQGSEA. The CDR3 bases are TGCAGCGCCAGCTCGCCGATCAACTCCTACGAGCAGTACTTC. The encoded protein is CSASSPINSYEQYF.

The V and J genes are TRBV11-3 and TRBJ2-7; D call uncertain. Germline V gene sequence: CDR1 SGHNT, CDR2 YENEEA. The CDR3 loop spans 13 amino acids. V gave up 0 bases and J gave up 5 bases, with 8 bases separating them. CDR3 DNA sequence: TGTGCCAGCAGCTTAGACCCCGGCAACGAGCAGTACTTC. Amino acids: CASSLDPGNEQYF.

The V gene is TRBV15, the J gene TRBJ2-7; D may be TRBD1 (6 bases). The germline V gene has CDR1 LNHNV and CDR2 YYDKDF (reference sequence). Trimming took off 3 bases at V and 3 bases at J, with 12 bases between the two ends. The CDR3 sequence is 14 residues long. The CDR3 DNA sequence: TGTGCCACCAGCAGCCCTCGGGACAACTACGAGCAGTACTTC. Amino acid sequence: CATSSPRDNYEQYF.